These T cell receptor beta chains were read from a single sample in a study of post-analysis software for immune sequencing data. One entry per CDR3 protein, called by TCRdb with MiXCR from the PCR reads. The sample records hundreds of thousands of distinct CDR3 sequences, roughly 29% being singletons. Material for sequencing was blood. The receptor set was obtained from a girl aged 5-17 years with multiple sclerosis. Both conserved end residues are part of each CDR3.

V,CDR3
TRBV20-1,CSASGGAHFRPQHF
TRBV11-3,CASSLGRTSNNEQFF
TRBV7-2,CASSLGGLAVNEQFF
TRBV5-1,CASSLVLAGAGEQYF
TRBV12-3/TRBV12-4,CASSFKDTQYF
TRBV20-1,CSARASLGSSYEQYF
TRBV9,CASSVRRDSGANVLTF
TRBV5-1,CASSLGLAGRSYNEQFF
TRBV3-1,CASSQFLSEEQYF
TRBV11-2,CASSGQGALEQYF
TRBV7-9,CASSLGGRATEAFF
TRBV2,CASSLTSGIVETQYF
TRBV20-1,CSAGGTSGIRPSNEQFF